The 28 T cell receptor beta chains presented below share a single source sample, sequenced in a study of graft-versus-host responses after intestinal transplantation. Their antigens are not known. Measured with immunoSEQ multiplex PCR; TCRdb has only the in-frame clones, and not every one. The data hold under 85,000 clones, with around 90% observed a single time. The sample consisted of unstimulated CD8+ T cells sorted from spleen or lymph node cells, taken before intestinal transplant. The receptors were sampled from a human donor who received an intestinal transplant.

The J gene is TRBJ1-2, the V gene TRBV6-1; D is possibly TRBD1 (5 bases). V was trimmed by 6 bases and J by 5 bases, leaving 19 bases between them. Germline V gene sequence: CDR1 MNHNS, CDR2 SASEGT. The length of the CDR3 is 15 residues. The CDR3: CASSPSEGAPYGYTF. The CDR3 DNA reads TGTGCCAGCAGCCCCTCGGAAGGGGCGCCTTATGGCTACACCTTC.

The V call is TRBV27, the J call TRBJ1-5; TRBD1 matches 7 bases. In germline, CDR1 is MNHEY, CDR2 SMNVEV (reference sequence). This CDR3 is 14 amino acids long. With V trimmed by 2 bases and J by 6 bases, 4 bases remained unmatched. CDR3 loop: CASSLDRETQPQHF. DNA of the CDR3: TGTGCCAGCAGTTTAGACAGGGAGACTCAGCCCCAGCATTTT.

The V and J genes are TRBV2 and TRBJ1-6; D unresolved. Trimming removed 2 bases from V and 4 bases from J, with 9 bases in between. The CDR3 is 15 amino acids. The V gene's germline CDR1 is SNHLY and CDR2 FYNNEI. In DNA form, the CDR3 reads TGTGCCAGCAGTGAAAACAGTTTATATAATTCACCCCTCCACTTT. Translated: CASSENSLYNSPLHF. Combining the CDR3 with reference TRBV2 and TRBJ1-6 gives the whole variable domain EPEVTQTPSHQVTQMGQEVILRCVPISNHLYFYWYRQILGQKVEFLVSFYNNEISEKSEIFDDQFSVERPDGSNFTLKIRSTKLEDSAMYFCASSENSLYNSPLHFGNGTRLTVT.

The chain combines TRBV18 with TRBJ2-5; no clear D gene. The V end was cut by 3 bases, the J end by 11 bases, with 16 bases between. There are 13 residues in the CDR3. The germline CDR1 and CDR2 sequences are KGHSH and LQKENI. The CDR3 bases are TGTGCCAGCTCACCGTTCCAAATTATCGGGCAGTACTTC. Translated: CASSPFQIIGQYF.

The chain uses TRBV27 and TRBJ2-7, with D possibly TRBD2 on 6 matching bases. The V end was cut by 2 bases, the J end by 0 bases, with 11 bases between. This CDR3 has 15 residues. Germline loops: CDR1 MNHEY, CDR2 SMNVEV (reference sequence). The CDR3 here is CASSLAGSYSYEQYF. CDR3 bases: TGTGCCAGCAGTTTAGCGGGGTCCTACTCCTACGAGCAGTACTTC.

The chain employs TRBV11-2 and TRBJ2-7; weak D call: TRBD2 (6 bases). Trimming shortened V by 7 bases and J by 5 bases, and 21 bases separated the two germline ends. The CDR3 extends over 15 amino acids. Germline assignment: CDR1 SGHAT and CDR2 FQNNGV. The CDR3 DNA reads TGTGCCAGCACTCCCACGGTGGCGGGGTTGAACGAGCAGTACTTC. Amino acid sequence: CASTPTVAGLNEQYF.

This chain connects TRBV10-2 to TRBJ1-1, with a weak D call TRBD1 (5 bases). Germline CDR1 is WSHSY and CDR2 is SAAADI. The ends were cut back, 11 bases at V and 3 bases at J, with 10 bases in the middle. The CDR3 consists of 11 residues. The CDR3 spells CASGGDTEAFF. DNA of the CDR3: TGCGCCTCCGGGGGGGACACTGAAGCTTTCTTT.

The chain combines TRBV10-2 with TRBJ2-3; possible D gene TRBD1, 5 bases. Germline V gene sequence: CDR1 WSHSY, CDR2 SAAADI. The V end lost 3 bases, the J end lost 8 bases, and 12 bases lay between the germline ends. This CDR3 spans 13 amino acids. The CDR3 nucleotides read TGCGCCAGCAGTGAAGGCCAGGGCGGTACGCAGTATTTT. Protein product: CASSEGQGGTQYF.

The V call is TRBV11-2, the J call TRBJ1-2; D might be TRBD1 (6 bases). Trimming removed 1 base from V and 14 bases from J, with 11 bases in between. Germline loops: CDR1 SGHAT, CDR2 FQNNGV. The CDR3 has 11 residues. CDR3 region: CASSLVGAWTF. DNA of the CDR3: TGTGCCAGCAGCTTAGTGGGGGCATGGACCTTC.

As DNA, the CDR3 is TGTGCCAGCAGTTTAACGAGACAGGGACCTAACTATGGCTACACCTTC. Residues: CASSLTRQGPNYGYTF. The chain employs TRBV27 and TRBJ1-2; the match to TRBD1 covers 7 bases. Unmatched junction bases numbered 6, after V lost 2 bases and J lost 0 bases. Looked up from germline, CDR1 is MNHEY and CDR2 is SMNVEV (reference sequence). CDR3 length equals 16 residues.

In DNA, the CDR3 is TGTGCCAGCAGCTTAGACCCAGGGGGTCAGCCCCAGCATTTT. Translation gives CASSLDPGGQPQHF. V is TRBV7-2 and J is TRBJ1-5, with 7 bases aligning to TRBD1. J gave up 6 bases and V 1 base, and 3 bases lay outside the gene matches. Germline values: CDR1 SGHTA, CDR2 FQGNSA. The CDR3 is 14 amino acids.

This chain uses TRBV9 with TRBJ1-1; a weak D match, TRBD1 (6 bases). The CDR3 length is 16 residues. Germline values: CDR1 SGDLS, CDR2 YYNGEE. The V end was cut by 4 bases, the J end by 1 base, with 17 bases between. Here the CDR3 reads CASSLTQETGNTEAFF. As DNA, the CDR3 is TGTGCCAGCAGCCTCACCCAGGAGACAGGGAACACTGAAGCTTTCTTT. Drawing the rest from reference TRBV9 and TRBJ1-1, the complete variable domain is DSGVTQTPKHLITATGQRVTLRCSPRSGDLSVYWYQQSLDQGLQFLIQYYNGEERAKGNILERFSAQQFPDLHSELNLSSLELGDSALYFCASSLTQETGNTEAFFGQGTRLTVV.

This chain joins TRBV19 and TRBJ1-2; no clear D gene. Germline V gene data show CDR1 as LNHDA and CDR2 as SQIVND (reference sequence). Trimming removed 10 bases from V and 8 bases from J, with 11 bases in between. The CDR3 is 10 residues long. The CDR3 DNA reads as TGTGCCACCGAGAGTGAGGGCTACACCTTC. Residues: CATESEGYTF.

The rearrangement links TRBV5-6 to TRBJ2-1, with 14 nucleotides matching TRBD2. This CDR3 spans 17 amino acids. Germline trimming cut 1 base from V and 8 bases from J; bases unmatched to any gene: 8. The germline V gene encodes CDR1 SGHDT and CDR2 YYEEEE. CDR3 sequence: CASSLPWGLAGVDEQFF. As DNA, the CDR3 is TGTGCCAGCAGCTTGCCGTGGGGACTAGCGGGGGTCGATGAGCAGTTCTTC.

This CDR3 reads CASSPLGDRVGHEQYF. CDR3 nucleotides: TGTGCCAGCAGCCCGCTCGGGGACAGGGTGGGTCACGAGCAGTACTTC. The chain combines TRBV7-8 with TRBJ2-7; 9 bases map to TRBD1. The germline V gene encodes CDR1 SGHVS and CDR2 FQNEAQ. This CDR3 spans 16 amino acids. Germline trimming cut 5 bases from V and 5 bases from J; bases unmatched to any gene: 13.

The chain links TRBV7-9 to TRBJ1-1; 7 bases are a match to TRBD1. Germline V gene sequence: CDR1 SEHNR, CDR2 FQNEAQ (reference sequence). V lost 6 bases and J lost 2; bases outside the gene matches: 6. There are 14 residues in the CDR3. The CDR3 here is CASSPTGSNTEAFF. For the CDR3, the DNA is TGTGCCAGCAGTCCGACAGGGTCTAACACTGAAGCTTTCTTT.

This chain uses TRBV10-2 with TRBJ2-3; 7 bases line up with TRBD2. The CDR3 totals 14 residues. J lost 1 base, V lost 7 bases, and 5 bases had no gene match. CDR1 and CDR2 (germline): WSHSY, SAAADI. CDR3 sequence (DNA): TGCGCCAGCAACAGCGGGGCCCGCACAGATACGCAGTATTTT. This codes for CASNSGARTDTQYF.

This chain uses TRBV29-1 with TRBJ1-1; unclear D gene. The V gene lost 5 bases and the J gene lost 10 bases, with 11 bases spanning the gap. CDR1 SQVTM and CDR2 ANQGSEA come from the germline V gene. The length of the CDR3 is 10 residues. CDR3 bases: TGCAGCGTTACACGGGGTGTAGCTTTCTTT. Protein sequence: CSVTRGVAFF. Using reference TRBV29-1 and TRBJ1-1 for the parts outside the CDR3, the full variable domain is SAVISQKPSRDICQRGTSLTIQCQVDSQVTMMFWYRQQPGQSLTLIATANQGSEATYESGFVIDKFPISRPNLTFSTLTVSNMSPEDSSIYLCSVTRGVAFFGQGTRLTVV.

This chain uses TRBV9 with TRBJ1-1; unclear D gene. Deletions cut 4 bases from V and 4 bases from J, with 11 bases between. The CDR3 is 13 amino acids. Per the germline V gene, CDR1 is SGDLS and CDR2 is YYNGEE. As DNA, the CDR3 is TGTGCCAGCAGCCCCAGGTTGGCCACTGAAGCTTTCTTT. Protein: CASSPRLATEAFF.

The V call is TRBV9, the J call TRBJ2-3; 9 bases align to TRBD2. The CDR3 extends over 16 amino acids. The V segment lost 1 base and the J segment 2 bases; nucleotides outside the gene matches: 5. Germline V gene lookup returns CDR1 SGDLS and CDR2 YYNGEE. The DNA of the CDR3 is TGTGCCAGCAGCGTAACCGCGGGGGGGGACACAGATACGCAGTATTTT. Amino acids: CASSVTAGGDTDTQYF.

The chain couples TRBV29-1 to TRBJ1-2; 8 bases align to TRBD1. V lost 7 bases and J lost 1; bases outside the gene matches: 5. The CDR3 runs 13 residues. Germline CDR1 and CDR2: SQVTM and ANQGSEA. The CDR3 nucleotides read TGCAGCGAGTACAGGGGGTTTAACTATGGCTACACCTTC. Residues: CSEYRGFNYGYTF.

The chain links TRBV9 to TRBJ1-1; TRBD1 matches at 7 bases. This CDR3 is built from 16 residues. Unmatched junction bases numbered 11, after V lost 4 bases and J lost 2 bases. CDR1 is SGDLS, CDR2 YYNGEE, per germline. The CDR3 loop is CASSPNPGQLNTEAFF. DNA for the CDR3: TGTGCCAGCAGCCCTAATCCGGGACAGTTAAACACTGAAGCTTTCTTT. The whole variable domain, filled in from reference TRBV9 and TRBJ1-1, reads DSGVTQTPKHLITATGQRVTLRCSPRSGDLSVYWYQQSLDQGLQFLIQYYNGEERAKGNILERFSAQQFPDLHSELNLSSLELGDSALYFCASSPNPGQLNTEAFFGQGTRLTVV.

The chain employs TRBV7-9 and TRBJ1-1, with D uncertain. Germline values: CDR1 SEHNR, CDR2 FQNEAQ (reference sequence). CDR3 length: 13 residues. Trimming shortened V by 5 bases and J by 0 bases, and 7 bases separated the two germline ends. CDR3 protein: CASSLVVNTEAFF. The CDR3 region has the DNA TGTGCCAGCAGCCTAGTCGTGAACACTGAAGCTTTCTTT. Full variable domain (remainder filled in from reference TRBV7-9 and TRBJ1-1): DTGVSQNPRHKITKRGQNVTFRCDPISEHNRLYWYRQTLGQGPEFLTYFQNEAQLEKSRLLSDRFSAERPKGSFSTLEIQRTEQGDSAMYLCASSLVVNTEAFFGQGTRLTVV.

The chain is built from TRBV29-1 and TRBJ2-7; D uncertain. CDR1 is SQVTM and CDR2 is ANQGSEA in the germline V gene. Between the trimmed V and J ends, which lost 4 bases and 6 bases, there was a span of 7 bases. This CDR3 is built from 10 residues. CDR3 in amino acids: CSVGGGEQYF. CDR3 nucleotides: TGCAGCGTTGGAGGTGGCGAGCAGTACTTC.

This clone was counted a single time. V is TRBV5-4 and J is TRBJ1-2; D gene unclear. The V end was cut by 0 bases, the J end by 4 bases, with 4 bases between. The germline V gene encodes CDR1 SGHNT and CDR2 YYREEE (reference sequence). The CDR3 covers 12 residues. The CDR3 region has the DNA TGTGCCAGCAGCTTGGGCGGCTATGGCTACACCTTC. Translating it yields CASSLGGYGYTF.

The rearrangement joins TRBV2 to TRBJ2-1; the match to TRBD2 covers 7 bases. The CDR3 is 16 residues long. Trimming at V came to 3 bases and at J to 8 bases, leaving 13 bases not matched to a gene. Germline V gives CDR1 SNHLY, CDR2 FYNNEI. As DNA, the CDR3 is TGTGCCAGCAGTGATAACAATGGGGGGGGGTCCCATGAGCAGTTCTTC. It yields the protein CASSDNNGGGSHEQFF.

The chain carries TRBV29-1 and TRBJ2-5; TRBD2 agrees at 10 bases. Per germline, CDR1 SQVTM and CDR2 ANQGSEA. After removal of 1 base from V and 5 bases from J, the junction contained 10 bases not matched to a gene. The CDR3 is made up of 16 amino acids. The CDR3 spells CSVEGVAGGLGETQYF. CDR3 sequence (DNA): TGCAGCGTTGAAGGGGTAGCGGGGGGCCTTGGGGAGACCCAGTACTTC.

The J gene is TRBJ2-4, the V gene TRBV7-8, with TRBD1 matching over 7 bases. Per the germline V gene, CDR1 is SGHVS and CDR2 is FQNEAQ. V trimming: 2 bases; J trimming: 6 bases; junction bases outside the gene matches: 10. The CDR3 has 16 amino acids. CDR3 protein: CASSLRVQGVGNIQYF. CDR3 DNA: TGTGCCAGCAGCTTAAGAGTGCAGGGGGTCGGAAACATTCAGTACTTC.